The entry that follows covers one T cell receptor beta chain sequence. Its antigen is not identified. Using its own MiXCR run on the reads, TCRdb lists one record per CDR3 protein. The data hold 100,000 to 150,000 distinct CDR3 sequences, with approximately 30% observed a single time. These data are taken from a study of T cell repertoires in cytomegalovirus infection. About the research overall: It was recently identified HLA-C-restricted and well-studied HLA-B-restricted CMV epitopes that the study used.

This CDR3 has 14 residues. V gave up 8 bases and J gave up 1 base, with 14 bases separating them. Germline assignment: CDR1 SNHLY and CDR2 FYNNEI. The specimen was CD8+ T cells from cultured PBMCs, collected from culture after CMV antigen stimulation. This TCR came from a human donor in good health (CMV status not recorded). Some clones in this sample may be carry-over from other donors' samples. The chain links TRBV2 to TRBJ1-1; D is ambiguous. In DNA, the CDR3 is TGTGCCAGCCCGCTTACTCAACCGAACACTGAAGCTTTCTTT. Protein sequence: CASPLTQPNTEAFF.